A selection of T cell receptor beta chains follows, all from one sample in a study of esophageal squamous cell carcinoma tumors. TCRdb re-analysed the 5' RACE reads in MiXCR, keeping a single row per CDR3 protein. In the table there are around 6,000 distinct CDR3 sequences, less than 25% of which are singletons. The sample taken for sequencing was tumor tissue. The receptors shown here come from a man aged 45-79 years with esophageal squamous cell carcinoma. CDR3s include the opening cysteine and the closing phenylalanine or tryptophan. A D gene is named only where the DNA matches it firmly. Rows may omit the clone size; those that give it use once, few, many or a size class.

TRBJ2-5,.,.,TRBV10-2,TGCGCCAGCAGTGAGTCAGGGGGGGGTAGTGAGACCCAGTACTTC,CASSESGGGSETQYF
TRBJ1-1,.,.,TRBV10-3,TGTGCCATCAGCCTGGACAGCATGAACACTGAAGCTTTCTTT,CAISLDSMNTEAFF
TRBJ2-7,TRBD1,medium-sized,TRBV24-1,TGTGCCACCCCCCTTACAGGGGGCTCCTACGAGCAGTACTTC,CATPLTGGSYEQYF
TRBJ2-7,TRBD2,.,TRBV2,TGTGCCAGCAGAAGGTCCCGGGGCAGGGAGGGCGAGCAGTACTTC,CASRRSRGREGEQYF
TRBJ2-1,.,.,TRBV12-3/TRBV12-4,TGTGCCAGCAGCTACCCGGGACTCAGCGGGAATGAGCAGTTCTTC,CASSYPGLSGNEQFF
TRBJ1-2,.,many,TRBV19,TGTGCCAGTAGTATAGATCCCGACTATGGCTACACCTTC,CASSIDPDYGYTF
TRBJ2-4,.,many,TRBV12-3/TRBV12-4,TGTGCCAGCAGTCCTTCCAGGGAGTCCTCCAAAAACATTCAGTACTTC,CASSPSRESSKNIQYF
TRBJ2-5,TRBD2,few,TRBV12-3/TRBV12-4,TGTGCCAGCAGTTTAGCGCATGGGGGGGGGGAGACCCAGTACTTC,CASSLAHGGGETQYF
TRBJ2-7,TRBD2,many,TRBV29-1,TGCAGCGTTGAGGGTCTCGTAGCGGGAGTGTCCTACGAGCAGTACTTC,CSVEGLVAGVSYEQYF
TRBJ2-1,.,few,TRBV5-4,TGTGCCAGCAGCTTGGGGGGGCGTTTAAGCTCCTACAATGAGCAGTTCTTC,CASSLGGRLSSYNEQFF
TRBJ2-5,TRBD1,few,TRBV2,TGTGCCAGCAGTCTGAACAGGGGCCGGGAGACCCAGTACTTC,CASSLNRGRETQYF
TRBJ2-5,.,.,TRBV29-1,TGCAGCGTTGAAGAAGGGACCGGAGAAGAGACCCAGTACTTC,CSVEEGTGEETQYF
TRBJ2-1,TRBD1,medium-sized,TRBV28,TGTGCCAGCAGTAAGGGACAGGGGCTCTTGTTTGAGCAGTTCTTC,CASSKGQGLLFEQFF
TRBJ2-3,TRBD2,many,TRBV30,TGTGCCTGGAGTCCGGGACTAGTCGTGTCAGATACGCAGTATTTT,CAWSPGLVVSDTQYF
TRBJ2-5,.,.,TRBV29-1,TGCAGCGTTGACGAGGAGGGCCAAGAGACCCAGTACTTC,CSVDEEGQETQYF
TRBJ1-6,.,.,TRBV7-9,TGTGCCAGCGAGGCAGGGGTGAATTCACCCCTCCACTTT,CASEAGVNSPLHF
TRBJ1-5,.,medium-sized,TRBV12-3/TRBV12-4,TGTGCCAGCAGTTTATGGGGGCGCGGGGAAAATCAGCCCCAGCATTTT,CASSLWGRGENQPQHF
TRBJ1-3,.,.,TRBV3-1,TGTGCCAGCAGCCAAGGCTCTGGAAACACCATATATTTT,CASSQGSGNTIYF
TRBJ1-1,.,few,TRBV28,TGTGCCAGAGGACAGTCCGACTTT,CARGQSDF
TRBJ2-3,.,medium-sized,TRBV28,TGTGCCAGCAGTTTTCTCTCCGGCACAGATACGCAGTATTTT,CASSFLSGTDTQYF
TRBJ2-2,TRBD1,.,TRBV19,TGTGCCAGTAGTAACAGGGGTACCGGGGAGCTGTTTTTT,CASSNRGTGELFF
TRBJ1-3,.,medium-sized,TRBV6-5,TGTGCCAGCAGTTACAGCCCGAGCTCTGGAAACACCATATATTTT,CASSYSPSSGNTIYF
TRBJ1-1,.,few,TRBV3-1,TGTGCCAGCAGCCAAGCAGCCTTGGGGACAAGCGAAGCTTTCTTT,CASSQAALGTSEAFF
TRBJ2-5,.,medium-sized,TRBV2,TGTGCCAGCAGGAGGGGGGGCAGCCAAGAGACCCAGTACTTC,CASRRGGSQETQYF
TRBJ1-1,.,many,TRBV5-6,TGTGCCAGCAGCCTGGTGAATCAGGCAACTTTCTTT,CASSLVNQATFF
TRBJ1-6,.,once,TRBV6-1,TGTGCCAGCAGTGAAGGGGACCCCTCCGTCGGCTATCTTTCACCCCTCCACTTT,CASSEGDPSVGYLSPLHF
TRBJ2-3,.,many,TRBV2,TGTGCCAGCAGCCCCGGGACCGCCTTAGATACGCAGTATTTT,CASSPGTALDTQYF
TRBJ2-7,.,.,TRBV28,TGTGCCAGCAGTTTGCTAGCCCCAGGGGAGCAGTACTTC,CASSLLAPGEQYF
TRBJ1-5,.,medium-sized,TRBV7-6,TGTGCCAGCAGCTCAGGGTACAATCAGCCCCAGCATTTT,CASSSGYNQPQHF
TRBJ2-3,TRBD2,many,TRBV7-9,TGTGCCAGCAGCCCTAGGCCTTTGGGACTAGTCTTTAGCACAGATACGCAGTATTTT,CASSPRPLGLVFSTDTQYF
TRBJ2-7,.,.,TRBV6-5,TGTGCCAGCAGTTCCGACTTGGGCTACGAGCAGTACTTC,CASSSDLGYEQYF
TRBJ2-3,.,few,TRBV29-1,TGCAGCGCCTCCGGATTCGGTGGGGTCCCAGATACGCAGTATTTT,CSASGFGGVPDTQYF